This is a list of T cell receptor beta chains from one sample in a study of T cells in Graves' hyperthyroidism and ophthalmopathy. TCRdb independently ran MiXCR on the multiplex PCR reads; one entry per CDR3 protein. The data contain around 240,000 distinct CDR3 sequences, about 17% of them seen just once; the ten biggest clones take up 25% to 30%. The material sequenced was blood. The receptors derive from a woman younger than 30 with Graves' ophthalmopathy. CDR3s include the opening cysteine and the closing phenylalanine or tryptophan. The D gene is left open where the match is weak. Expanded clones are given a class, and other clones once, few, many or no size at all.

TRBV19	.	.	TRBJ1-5	TGTGCCAGTAGGCCGCGGGACGGGCTAAATCAGCCCCAGCATTTT	CASRPRDGLNQPQHF
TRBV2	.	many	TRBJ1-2	TGTGCCAGCAGTGGGGAGGCGTTAAGTCTTCCCTATGGCTACACCTTC	CASSGEALSLPYGYTF
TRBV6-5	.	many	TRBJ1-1	TGTGCCAGCAGTTACTCGACGGGGGCGAGGACTGAAGCTTTCTTT	CASSYSTGARTEAFF
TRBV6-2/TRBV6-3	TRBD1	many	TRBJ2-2	TGTGCCAGCGAGGGGTGGACAGGCACCGGGGAGCTGTTTTTT	CASEGWTGTGELFF
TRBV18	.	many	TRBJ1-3	TGTGCCAGCTCACCACAGGGAAGCTCTGGAAACACCATATATTTT	CASSPQGSSGNTIYF
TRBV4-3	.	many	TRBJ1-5	TGCGCCAGCAGCCAAGTACGGGGACGGGGGGATCAGCCCCAGCATTTT	CASSQVRGRGDQPQHF
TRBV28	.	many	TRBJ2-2	TGTGCCAGCAGTCCTACAGGCCCCGGGGAGCTGTTTTTT	CASSPTGPGELFF
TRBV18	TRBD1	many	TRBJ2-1	TGTGCCAGCTCACCAGCGTACAGGGGGCGTTATGACAATGAGCAGTTCTTC	CASSPAYRGRYDNEQFF
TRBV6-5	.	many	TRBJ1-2	TGTGCCAGCAGTTACTCCCCGGTGGGGGCTAGGGGCTACACCTTC	CASSYSPVGARGYTF
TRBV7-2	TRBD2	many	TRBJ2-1	TGTGCCAGCAGCTCAGCGGGGAGCTCCTACAATGAGCAGTTCTTC	CASSSAGSSYNEQFF
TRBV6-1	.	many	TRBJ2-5	TGTGCCAGCAGTAGGGACTTCCGAGAGACCCAGTACTTC	CASSRDFRETQYF
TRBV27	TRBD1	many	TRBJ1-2	TGTGCCAGCAGTCCACTCTTGGACAGGGTGGGCTATGGCTACACCTTC	CASSPLLDRVGYGYTF
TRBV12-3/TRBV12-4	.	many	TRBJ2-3	TGTGCCAGCAGTCGAGGCCCAGGGGGGGGCAGCACAGATACGCAGTATTTT	CASSRGPGGGSTDTQYF
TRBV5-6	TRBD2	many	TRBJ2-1	TGTGCCAGCGCCGCTAGCGGGATCTACAATGAGCAGTTCTTC	CASAASGIYNEQFF
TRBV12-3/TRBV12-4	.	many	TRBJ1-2	TGTGCCAGCAGCTCAAATACTAGGGCTGGTGGCTACACCTTC	CASSSNTRAGGYTF
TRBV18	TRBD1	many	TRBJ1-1	TGTGCCAGCTCACGTTCCTCGGGACAGGAAGCTTTCTTT	CASSRSSGQEAFF
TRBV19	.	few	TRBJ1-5	TGTGCCAGTAGTATAAAGGGGAATCAGCCCCAGCATTTT	CASSIKGNQPQHF
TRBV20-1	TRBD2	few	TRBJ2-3	TGCAGTGCTAGTTTAGCGGGGGGATGGGGAGATACGCAGTATTTT	CSASLAGGWGDTQYF
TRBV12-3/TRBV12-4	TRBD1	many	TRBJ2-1	TGTGCCAGCAGACACTCGGGACAGGGCGACAATGAGCAGTTCTTC	CASRHSGQGDNEQFF
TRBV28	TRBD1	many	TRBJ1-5	TGTGCCAGCAGTGGGACCGGGACAGGGGGAAGTCGGCAGCCCCAGCATTTT	CASSGTGTGGSRQPQHF
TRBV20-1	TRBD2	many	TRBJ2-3	TGCAGTGCTAGAGATCTCCCTCTAGCGGCTAGCACAGATACGCAGTATTTT	CSARDLPLAASTDTQYF
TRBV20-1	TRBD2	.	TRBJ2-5	TGCAGTGCTAGCCCTTTAGCGGGAATGAATGGTGAGACCCAGTACTTC	CSASPLAGMNGETQYF
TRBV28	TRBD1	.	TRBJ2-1	TGTGCCAGCAGTTTTGGACAGGTTTACTACGAGCAGTTCTTC	CASSFGQVYYEQFF
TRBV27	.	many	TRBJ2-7	TGTGCCAGCAGTTTATTATGGGGAGGGGGCTCCTACGAGCAGTACTTC	CASSLLWGGGSYEQYF
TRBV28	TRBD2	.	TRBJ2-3	TGTGCCAGCAGTCGTCGTAGCGGGGGGACCAACACAGATACGCAGTATTTT	CASSRRSGGTNTDTQYF
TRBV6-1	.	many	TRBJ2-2	TGTGCCAGCAGTGAAGGGAGCTACCTTAGGTTGTACACCGGGGAGCTGTTTTTT	CASSEGSYLRLYTGELFF
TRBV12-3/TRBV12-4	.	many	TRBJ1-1	TGTGCCAGCAGTTTAGAACAGGGCCTTAACACTGAAGCTTTCTTT	CASSLEQGLNTEAFF
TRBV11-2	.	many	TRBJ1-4	TGTGCCAGCAGCTTAAGTACGAATGAAAAACTGTTTTTT	CASSLSTNEKLFF